The 22 T cell receptor beta chains listed next were all sequenced from one sample in a study of patients and donors after allogeneic stem cell transplantation. MiXCR, run by TCRdb on the RT-PCR reads, gives a single entry per CDR3 protein. The repertoire holds more than 150,000 distinct CDR3 sequences, with 24% as singletons. Source material: blood, either unsorted or a sorted T cell fraction (not recorded which). Receptors originate from a human donor who was either an allogeneic HSCT recipient or a stem cell or donor lymphocyte infusion donor (not recorded which). It is not recorded whose cells these are; they may come from a transplant donor.

The V gene is TRBV4-2, the J gene TRBJ2-3; 15 bases fit TRBD2. V trimming: 4 bases; J trimming: 1 base; junction bases outside the gene matches: 12. This CDR3 contains 20 residues. CDR1 is LGHNA, CDR2 YNFKEQ, per germline. The CDR3 sequence is CASSRLIGTSGRSGTDTQYF. The CDR3 DNA sequence: TGTGCCAGCAGCCGGCTAATTGGGACTAGCGGGAGGAGTGGCACAGATACGCAGTATTTT.

This clonotype was seen only a few times. This chain links TRBV29-1 with TRBJ2-7, with TRBD1 matching over 7 bases. Trimming removed 4 bases from V and 0 bases from J; junction bases left unmatched: 6. The germline V gene encodes CDR1 SQVTM and CDR2 ANQGSEA. The CDR3 contains 14 residues. CDR3 bases: TGCAGCGTTGTTTTGGACAGGCACTCCTACGAGCAGTACTTC. Translating gives CSVVLDRHSYEQYF.

This clonotype was seen a handful of times. The chain links TRBV20-1 to TRBJ2-3, with 7 bases aligning to TRBD2. V dropped 5 bases and J dropped 6; count of bases not matched to a gene: 8. Germline values: CDR1 DFQATT, CDR2 SNEGSKA (reference sequence). This CDR3 comprises 13 residues. The chain's CDR3 is CSALRGLSDTQYF. CDR3 coding DNA: TGCAGTGCTCTGCGGGGGTTGAGCGATACGCAGTATTTT.

The chain uses TRBV5-1 and TRBJ2-5, with 7 nucleotides matching TRBD2. Losses at the gene ends were 4 bases for V and 1 base for J; bases not matched to a gene: 7. CDR1 and CDR2 from the germline V gene are SGHRS and YFSETQ. The CDR3 is 15 amino acids. The CDR3: CASSISGTLQETQYF. The CDR3 DNA reads as TGCGCCAGCAGCATAAGCGGGACCCTCCAAGAGACCCAGTACTTC.

This clonotype came up a few times. The chain recombines TRBV29-1 with TRBJ1-1; D may be TRBD1 (6 bases). The V and J ends lost 6 bases and 4 bases respectively, with 15 bases between them. Per germline, CDR1 SQVTM and CDR2 ANQGSEA. The CDR3 extends over 13 amino acids. The CDR3: CSVARGLSTEAFF. CDR3 coding DNA: TGCAGCGTCGCCAGGGGTTTAAGCACTGAAGCTTTCTTT.

The sample holds many counts of this clonotype. The CDR3 nucleotides are TGTGCTAGCTCTCCAGGGGGAAACACCATATATTTT. Its protein is CASSPGGNTIYF. This chain connects TRBV12-5 to TRBJ1-3, with a possible D match to TRBD1 (5 bases). V lost 9 bases and J 4 bases, leaving 10 bases between the germline ends. The CDR3 spans 12 residues. The germline gives CDR1 LGHNT, CDR2 FRNRAP.

The chain employs TRBV2 and TRBJ2-7; TRBD1 aligns across 11 bases. V lost 11 bases and J lost 3; bases outside the gene matches: 6. Germline values: CDR1 SNHLY, CDR2 FYNNEI. CDR3 length: 13 residues. The CDR3 region is CAGSGTGGYEQYF. The DNA for the CDR3 is TGTGCCGGATCCGGGACAGGGGGCTACGAGCAGTACTTC.

This clonotype was seen a few times. The chain has TRBV18 and TRBJ1-1, with TRBD1 matching over 7 bases. V was clipped by 2 bases and J by 6 bases; unmatched bases: 21. Germline V lookup: CDR1 KGHSH, CDR2 LQKENI. The CDR3 totals 19 residues. The CDR3: CASSPSGNKNRGPRAEAFF. In DNA form, the CDR3 reads TGTGCCAGCTCACCATCGGGGAACAAAAACAGGGGCCCCCGAGCTGAAGCTTTCTTT.

This chain joins TRBV27 and TRBJ2-7; D may be TRBD1 (6 bases). The germline gives CDR1 MNHEY, CDR2 SMNVEV (reference sequence). CDR3 size: 12 residues. Trimming removed 3 bases at V and 6 bases at J, with 9 bases between. The CDR3 DNA reads as TGTGCCAGCAGTTTTCAGACAGGCGAGCAGTACTTC. This sequence encodes CASSFQTGEQYF.

V usage is TRBV20-1 and J usage is TRBJ1-1; D gene uncertain. In germline, CDR1 is DFQATT, CDR2 SNEGSKA (reference sequence). The CDR3 covers 15 residues. V gave up 5 bases and J gave up 2 bases, with 18 bases separating them. CDR3 nucleotides: TGCAGTGCTGGAGGCCCCCCACAGCAAAACACTGAAGCTTTCTTT. Translation gives CSAGGPPQQNTEAFF.

This clonotype was seen a handful of times. This sequence joins TRBV28 and TRBJ2-3; TRBD2 aligns across 11 bases. Per germline, CDR1 MDHEN and CDR2 SYDVKM. J lost 4 bases, V lost 6 bases, and 12 bases had no gene match. The CDR3 is 17 amino acids. CDR3 residues: CASSLGVTSGTSDTQYF. CDR3 sequence (DNA): TGTGCCAGCAGCTTGGGGGTGACTAGCGGGACGTCAGATACGCAGTATTTT.

This clonotype was observed a handful of times. This chain uses TRBV20-1 with TRBJ2-1; D is uncertain. This CDR3 has 13 residues. The V end lost 2 bases, the J end lost 6 bases, and 11 bases lay between the germline ends. CDR1 and CDR2 (germline): DFQATT, SNEGSKA (reference sequence). The CDR3 DNA follows: TGCAGTGCTAGAATCCTAGGTGGCAATGAGCAGTTCTTC. It codes for CSARILGGNEQFF.

This clonotype turned up a few times. J is TRBJ2-1 and V is TRBV16; TRBD2 matches at 11 bases. CDR1 and CDR2 (germline): KGHSY, FQNENV. This CDR3 spans 15 amino acids. J lost 7 bases, V lost 3 bases, and 5 bases had no gene match. The CDR3: CASSHYIAGGNEQFF. The CDR3 DNA sequence: TGTGCCAGCAGCCATTACATAGCGGGAGGGAATGAGCAGTTCTTC.

In its sample, this clonotype was seen a few times. The CDR3 bases are TGTGCCAGCAGCCAAGAAGGGGGGGACTATGGCTACACCTTC. Protein product: CASSQEGGDYGYTF. The chain is built from TRBV3-1 and TRBJ1-2; a weak D match, TRBD1 (6 bases). The germline CDR1 and CDR2 sequences are LGHDT and YNNKEL (reference sequence). Trimming shortened V by 0 bases and J by 3 bases, and 8 bases separated the two germline ends. The CDR3 runs 14 residues.

The J gene is TRBJ2-3, the V gene TRBV15, with D possibly TRBD2 on 7 matching bases. With 5 bases removed from V and 7 bases from J, the gap between germline ends came to 10 bases. Germline V gives CDR1 LNHNV, CDR2 YYDKDF (reference sequence). The CDR3 runs 12 residues. CDR3 DNA: TGTGCCACCAGCCGGGGGGACAATACGCAGTATTTT. Encoded protein: CATSRGDNTQYF.

A single count supports this clonotype. The V call is TRBV5-1, the J call TRBJ2-7, with TRBD1 matching 9 bases. V gave up 4 bases and J gave up 4 bases; unmatched junction bases: 12. The CDR3 covers 16 residues. Germline CDR1 SGHRS, CDR2 YFSETQ. The CDR3, as DNA: TGCGCCAGCAGCGAAAAACAGGGGGCGATGTTTTACGAGCAGTACTTC. It encodes CASSEKQGAMFYEQYF.

In its sample, this clonotype was seen a few times. This CDR3 is CAICDRGHAYEQYF. CDR3 bases: TGTGCCATCTGCGACAGGGGGCACGCTTACGAGCAGTACTTC. The chain couples TRBV10-3 to TRBJ2-7; 10 nucleotides match TRBD1. CDR3 size: 14 residues. Germline V gene data show CDR1 as ENHRY and CDR2 as SYGVKD. The J segment lost 4 bases and the V segment lost 8 bases, leaving 8 bases of the junction unmatched.

Only a few counts were recorded for this clonotype. The chain is built from TRBV3-1 and TRBJ1-3; no clear D. CDR3 length: 14 amino acids. The V gene lost 4 bases and the J gene lost 2 bases, with 9 bases spanning the gap. CDR1 is LGHDT and CDR2 is YNNKEL in the germline V gene (reference sequence). CDR3 loop: CASSLGPTGNTIYF. CDR3 sequence (DNA): TGTGCCAGCAGCCTAGGACCCACTGGAAACACCATATATTTT.

This clonotype was detected a few times. This sequence joins TRBV14 and TRBJ1-1; 8 nucleotides match TRBD1. V lost 4 bases, J lost 11 bases, and 6 bases stayed unmatched. CDR1 and CDR2 (germline): SGHDN, FVKESK. This CDR3 is built from 12 residues. In nucleotides, the CDR3 is TGTGCCAGCAGCCCCCAGGGGGCTCGGGCTTTCTTT. Translation: CASSPQGARAFF. Together with reference TRBV14 and TRBJ1-1, the CDR3 gives the full variable domain: EAGVTQFPSHSVIEKGQTVTLRCDPISGHDNLYWYRRVMGKEIKFLLHFVKESKQDESGMPNNRFLAERTGGTYSTLKVQPAELEDSGVYFCASSPQGARAFFGQGTRLTVV.

V gene TRBV29-1 combines with J gene TRBJ2-7; 7 bases align to TRBD1. Germline CDR1 is SQVTM and CDR2 is ANQGSEA. The CDR3 spans 12 residues. V was clipped by 5 bases and J by 4 bases; unmatched bases: 5. The CDR3 region has the DNA TGCAGCGTTTCCGGGACAGAGTACGAGCAGTACTTC. It is translated as CSVSGTEYEQYF.

This clonotype was counted at least ten times. The chain uses TRBV12-3 or TRBV12-4 and TRBJ1-2, with TRBD1 matching 9 bases. CDR3 length: 14 residues. With V trimmed by 4 bases and J by 7 bases, 7 bases remained unmatched. CDR3 in DNA: TGTGCCAGCAGTTCACACCGGGACAGGGTTGGCTACACCTTC. Translating gives CASSSHRDRVGYTF.

This clonotype was recorded a few times. The chain couples TRBV12-3 or TRBV12-4 to TRBJ1-2; no definite D call. V shed 11 bases and J shed 5 bases, with 9 bases lying between them. CDR3 length: 10 residues. The CDR3 loop is CACRGYGYTF. Here the CDR3 DNA reads TGTGCCTGCCGGGGTTATGGCTACACCTTC.